The 18 T cell receptor beta chains reported below all come from one sample, sequenced in a study of human T cells and chemical hapten exposure. Time point reported: patch test 1, 2 weeks after DPC sensitization. Treatment indicated: therapeutic diphenylcyclopropenone sensitization with weekly scalp DPC. Each CDR3 protein gets one entry after TCRdb re-called the RACE reads with MiXCR. Among approximately 350,000 distinct CDR3 sequences listed, approximately 6.3% were seen once. The sample in question was whole blood, obtained in connection with sensitization to the hapten diphenylcyclopropenone (DPC). The origin of the receptors is a woman aged 18 to 35 with alopecia areata. Some clones in this sample may be carry-over from other donors' samples.

The genes are TRBV20-1 and TRBJ2-3; D is possibly TRBD1 (5 bases). CDR3 size: 13 residues. The germline V gene has CDR1 DFQATT and CDR2 SNEGSKA (reference sequence). Trimming pared 2 bases from V and 4 bases from J, leaving 10 bases between. CDR3 coding DNA: TGCAGTGCTAGACCCAGGGTCGCAGATACGCAGTATTTT. Amino acid sequence: CSARPRVADTQYF.

The rearrangement uses TRBV5-4 and TRBJ1-1; D is undetermined. Germline CDR1 SGHNT, CDR2 YYREEE (reference sequence). The germline V and J ends were trimmed by 2 bases and 3 bases, with 8 bases remaining between them. This CDR3 comprises 13 residues. The CDR3 coding sequence is TGTGCCAGCAGCTTTACAGATTACACTGAAGCTTTCTTT. This encodes CASSFTDYTEAFF. Together with reference TRBV5-4 and TRBJ1-1, the CDR3 gives the full variable domain: ETGVTQSPTHLIKTRGQQVTLRCSSQSGHNTVSWYQQALGQGPQFIFQYYREEENGRGNFPPRFSGLQFPNYSSELNVNALELDDSALYLCASSFTDYTEAFFGQGTRLTVV.

This clonotype was recorded a few times. The genes are TRBV4-2 and TRBJ1-2; D uncertain. The germline CDR1 and CDR2 sequences are LGHNA and YNFKEQ. Between the trimmed V and J ends, which lost 3 bases and 1 base, there was a span of 6 bases. The CDR3 is 13 residues long. CDR3 coding DNA: TGTGCCAGCAGCCAGACGGATAACTATGGCTACACCTTC. Its translation: CASSQTDNYGYTF.

This clonotype was seen many times. The chain uses TRBV2 and TRBJ2-3; TRBD2 aligns across 11 bases. The CDR3 loop spans 15 amino acids. J lost 1 base, V lost 9 bases, and 6 bases had no gene match. The germline V gene has CDR1 SNHLY and CDR2 FYNNEI. The CDR3: CASLRLAGRTDTQYF. The CDR3, as DNA: TGTGCCAGTCTTAGACTAGCGGGGCGCACAGATACGCAGTATTTT.

This clonotype was observed many times. The chain has TRBV6-5 and TRBJ1-3; possibly TRBD1 for D (6 bases). The CDR3 spans 16 residues. Trimming cost V 5 bases and J 0 bases, with 14 bases left between them. The germline V gene encodes CDR1 MNHEY and CDR2 SVGAGI. The CDR3 is CASSRTTQGSGNTIYF. The CDR3, as DNA: TGTGCCAGCAGTCGAACTACACAGGGCTCTGGAAACACCATATATTTT.

This clonotype was observed at least ten times. The chain couples TRBV7-8 to TRBJ2-1; 13 bases fit TRBD2. The length of the CDR3 is 16 residues. Per the germline V gene, CDR1 is SGHVS and CDR2 is FQNEAQ. V was clipped by 1 base and J by 7 bases; unmatched bases: 4. CDR3: CASSLEGLAGRNEQFF. The CDR3 nucleotides read TGTGCCAGCAGCTTAGAGGGACTAGCGGGGCGTAATGAGCAGTTCTTC.

This clonotype was detected only a few times. The chain uses TRBV4-3 and TRBJ2-1, with TRBD2 matching 9 bases. This CDR3 contains 16 residues. CDR1 is LGHNA, CDR2 YSLEER, per germline. V shed 1 base and J 8 bases; nucleotides not matched to a gene: 9. In DNA form, the CDR3 reads TGCGCCAGCAGCCAAGGACGCGGGGGGGCCGCGGATGAGCAGTTCTTC. Its translation is CASSQGRGGAADEQFF.

This clonotype was observed many times. V is TRBV4-3 and J is TRBJ2-3, with 8 bases fitting TRBD2. Germline V gene lookup returns CDR1 LGHNA and CDR2 YSLEER. CDR3 length: 14 residues. J gave up 10 bases and V 3 bases, and 9 bases lay outside the gene matches. CDR3 loop: CASSQSRGAVPQYF. The CDR3 nucleotides are TGCGCCAGCAGCCAGTCGCGGGGGGCCGTTCCGCAGTATTTT.

This clonotype was seen a handful of times. The CDR3 coding sequence is TGCGCCAGCAGCCAAGAGCGTGGTCGAACGGGACAGGGGGCCCCTAACTATGGCTACACCTTC. This codes for CASSQERGRTGQGAPNYGYTF. This rearrangement joins TRBV4-1 to TRBJ1-2; 12 nucleotides agree with TRBD1. With 0 bases clipped from V and 0 bases from J, the junction kept 14 bases outside the gene matches. CDR3 length: 21 amino acids. Germline CDR1 reads MGHRA; CDR2 reads YSYEKL.

This clonotype was observed many times. The V call is TRBV29-1, the J call TRBJ2-3; D not certain. The V end was cut by 5 bases, the J end by 7 bases, with 7 bases between. The CDR3 has 10 residues. Germline CDR1 SQVTM, CDR2 ANQGSEA. The CDR3 loop is CSVIVNTQYF. Here the CDR3 DNA reads TGCAGCGTTATCGTTAATACGCAGTATTTT.

This clonotype came up a few times. V is TRBV12-3 or TRBV12-4 and J is TRBJ1-2; 8 bases map to TRBD1. CDR3 length equals 14 residues. V gave up 3 bases and J gave up 4 bases; unmatched junction bases: 4. Here the CDR3 DNA reads TGTGCCAGCAGTTTGCAGGGGGCGAGCTATGGCTACACCTTC. Encoded protein: CASSLQGASYGYTF.

The table lists this clonotype with a few counts. The V and J genes are TRBV4-3 and TRBJ2-4; TRBD2 matches at 8 bases. The CDR3 is made up of 19 amino acids. V lost 0 bases, J lost 1 base, and 11 bases stayed unmatched. Per germline, CDR1 LGHNA and CDR2 YSLEER. The CDR3 DNA reads as TGCGCCAGCAGCCAAGATTTAATCGCAGTAGCGGGGGCCAAAAACATTCAGTACTTC. This codes for CASSQDLIAVAGAKNIQYF.

This clonotype was picked up a small number of times. The rearrangement links TRBV5-8 to TRBJ2-7; no clear D. CDR3 length equals 13 residues. The germline gives CDR1 SGHTS, CDR2 YDEGEE. Deletions cut 2 bases from V and 5 bases from J, with 11 bases between. CDR3 sequence reads: CASSFPSADEQYF. In DNA form, the CDR3 reads TGTGCCAGCAGCTTTCCGTCCGCAGACGAGCAGTACTTC. Together with reference TRBV5-8 and TRBJ2-7, the CDR3 gives the full variable domain: EAGVTQSPTHLIKTRGQQATLRCSPISGHTSVYWYQQALGLGLQFLLWYDEGEERNRGNFPPRFSGRQFPNYSSELNVNALELEDSALYLCASSFPSADEQYFGPGTRLTVT.

The rearrangement uses TRBV21-1 and TRBJ1-1; the DNA was not used to check the table's D call, TRBD1. TRBV21-1 is listed as a pseudogene. The CDR3 is 16 residues long. The CDR3 DNA is TGTGCCAGCAGCAAACCGGACAGAGACAGGGACACTGAAGCTTTCTTT. Translating gives CASSKPDRDRDTEAFF.

This clonotype was counted only a few times. This chain joins TRBV2 and TRBJ2-3, with TRBD1 matching over 10 bases. In germline, CDR1 is SNHLY, CDR2 FYNNEI. J was trimmed by 1 base and V by 4 bases; bases with no gene match: 5. This CDR3 contains 16 residues. The chain's CDR3 is CASSVIGTGGTDTQYF. The CDR3, as DNA: TGTGCCAGCAGTGTGATTGGGACAGGGGGCACAGATACGCAGTATTTT.

This clonotype was observed a handful of times. The chain is built from TRBV6-5 and TRBJ1-4; D unresolved. Trimming pared 2 bases from V and 6 bases from J, leaving 7 bases between. CDR1 and CDR2 (germline): MNHEY, SVGAGI. This CDR3 is built from 13 residues. In DNA, the CDR3 is TGTGCCAGCAGTTACCAGGTTTATGAAAAACTGTTTTTT. Translated, it gives CASSYQVYEKLFF.

This clonotype was observed many times. This chain uses TRBV6-6 with TRBJ1-5, with TRBD1 as a possible D gene (5 bases). The CDR3 spans 15 residues. The germline V and J ends were trimmed by 0 bases and 0 bases, with 6 bases remaining between them. Germline V gene lookup returns CDR1 MNHNY and CDR2 SVGAGI (reference sequence). The CDR3 DNA reads TGTGCCAGCAGTTACTCGACAGATAGCAATCAGCCCCAGCATTTT. Protein sequence: CASSYSTDSNQPQHF.

This clonotype has a handful of counts. This sequence joins TRBV4-3 and TRBJ2-7, with 8 bases aligning to TRBD1. V lost 2 bases, J lost 3 bases, and 3 bases stayed unmatched. The CDR3 extends over 14 amino acids. The V gene's germline CDR1 is LGHNA and CDR2 YSLEER. For the CDR3, the DNA is TGCGCCAGCAGCCAACGGGACAGGCACTACGAGCAGTACTTC. It encodes CASSQRDRHYEQYF.